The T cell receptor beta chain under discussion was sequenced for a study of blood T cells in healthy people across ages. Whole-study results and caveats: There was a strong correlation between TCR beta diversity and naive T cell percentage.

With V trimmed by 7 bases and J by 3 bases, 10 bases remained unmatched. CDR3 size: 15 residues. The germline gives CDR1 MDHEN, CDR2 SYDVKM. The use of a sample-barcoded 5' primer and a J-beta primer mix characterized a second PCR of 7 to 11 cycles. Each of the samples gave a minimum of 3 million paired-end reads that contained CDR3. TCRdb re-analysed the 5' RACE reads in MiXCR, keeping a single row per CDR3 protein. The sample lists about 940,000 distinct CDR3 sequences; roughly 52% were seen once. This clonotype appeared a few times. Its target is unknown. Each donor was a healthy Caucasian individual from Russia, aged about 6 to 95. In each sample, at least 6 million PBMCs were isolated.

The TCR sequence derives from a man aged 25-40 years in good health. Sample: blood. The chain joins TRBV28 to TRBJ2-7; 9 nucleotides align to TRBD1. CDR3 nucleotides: TGTGCCAGCAATTTGGGGGACAGGGACTACTACGAGCAGTACTTC. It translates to CASNLGDRDYYEQYF. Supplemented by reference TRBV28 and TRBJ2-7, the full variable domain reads DVKVTQSSRYLVKRTGEKVFLECVQDMDHENMFWYRQDPGLGLRLIYFSYDVKMKEKGDIPEGYSVSREKKERFSLILESASTNQTSMYLCASNLGDRDYYEQYFGPGTRLTVT.